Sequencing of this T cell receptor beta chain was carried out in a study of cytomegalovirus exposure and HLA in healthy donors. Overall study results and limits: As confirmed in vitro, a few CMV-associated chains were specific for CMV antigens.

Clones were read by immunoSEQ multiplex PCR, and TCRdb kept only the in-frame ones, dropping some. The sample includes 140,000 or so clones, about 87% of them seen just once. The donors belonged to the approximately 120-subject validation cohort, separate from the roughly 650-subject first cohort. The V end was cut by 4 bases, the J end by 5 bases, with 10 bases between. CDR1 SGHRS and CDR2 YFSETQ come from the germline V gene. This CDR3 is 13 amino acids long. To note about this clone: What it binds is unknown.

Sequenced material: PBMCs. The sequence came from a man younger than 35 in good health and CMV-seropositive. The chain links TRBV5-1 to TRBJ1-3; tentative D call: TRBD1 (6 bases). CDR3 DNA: TGCGCCAGCAGCGGGACAAGCAGAAACACCATATATTTT. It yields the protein CASSGTSRNTIYF.